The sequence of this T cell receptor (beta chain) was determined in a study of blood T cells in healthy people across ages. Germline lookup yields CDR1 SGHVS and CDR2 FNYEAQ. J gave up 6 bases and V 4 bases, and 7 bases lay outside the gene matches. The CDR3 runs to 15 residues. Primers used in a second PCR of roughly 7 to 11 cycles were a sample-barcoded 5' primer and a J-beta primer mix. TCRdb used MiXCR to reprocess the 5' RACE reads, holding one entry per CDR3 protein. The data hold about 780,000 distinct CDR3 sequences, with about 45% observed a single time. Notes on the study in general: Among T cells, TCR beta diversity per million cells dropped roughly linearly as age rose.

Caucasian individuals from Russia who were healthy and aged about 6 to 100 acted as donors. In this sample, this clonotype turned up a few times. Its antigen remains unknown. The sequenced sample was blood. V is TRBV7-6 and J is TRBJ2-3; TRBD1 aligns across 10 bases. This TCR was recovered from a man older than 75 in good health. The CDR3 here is CASSSGTGVYDTQYF. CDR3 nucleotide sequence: TGTGCCAGCAGCTCCGGGACAGGGGTATATGATACGCAGTATTTT.